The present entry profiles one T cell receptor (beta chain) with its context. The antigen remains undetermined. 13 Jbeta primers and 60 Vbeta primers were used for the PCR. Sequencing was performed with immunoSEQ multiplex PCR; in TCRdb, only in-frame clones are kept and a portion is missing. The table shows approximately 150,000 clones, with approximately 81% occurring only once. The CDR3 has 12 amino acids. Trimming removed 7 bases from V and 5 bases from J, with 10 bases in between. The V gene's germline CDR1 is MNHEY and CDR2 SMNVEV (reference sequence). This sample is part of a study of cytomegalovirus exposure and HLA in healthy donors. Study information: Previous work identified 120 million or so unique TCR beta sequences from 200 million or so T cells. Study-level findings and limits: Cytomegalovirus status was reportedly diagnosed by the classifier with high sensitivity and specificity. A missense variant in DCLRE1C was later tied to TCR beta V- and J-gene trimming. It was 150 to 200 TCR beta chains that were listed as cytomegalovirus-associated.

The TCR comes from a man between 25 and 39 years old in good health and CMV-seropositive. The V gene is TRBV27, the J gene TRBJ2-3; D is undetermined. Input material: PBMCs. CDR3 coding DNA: TGTGCCAGCACCAGAGCAGGAGATACGCAGTATTTT. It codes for CASTRAGDTQYF.